This T cell receptor (beta chain) is from a study of T cell responses to AZD1222 COVID-19 vaccine. The wider study: Analysis merged second doses at about 4 or about 12 weeks.

The protocol was immunoSEQ multiplex PCR, while the TCRdb copy is restricted to in-frame clones and leaves out a portion. Of some 150,000 clones listed, about 87% are singletons. As concerns this clone: The antigen is unknown.

Study-wide points: Most donors were white British and more were female, and clonal diversity was possibly underestimated. No repertoire was sampled before or during the peak T cell response, only after it.

This CDR3 is built from 13 residues. J lost 10 bases, V lost 3 bases, and 6 bases had no gene match. CDR1 is LGHDT and CDR2 is YNNKEL in the germline V gene (reference sequence). This sequence originates from an adult in good health. The chain is built from TRBV3-1 (or the pseudogene TRBV3-2) and TRBJ2-1; TRBD1 agrees at 7 bases. The source was peripheral blood, collected on day 0 of AZD1222 vaccination. The CDR3 bases are TGTGCCAGCAGCCACACGGGACAGCCGGAGCAGTTCTTC. It translates to CASSHTGQPEQFF.